This entry describes one T cell receptor (beta chain). The data were taken from a study of blood T cell repertoires in COVID-19. V gave up 3 bases and J gave up 10 bases, with 13 bases separating them. The CDR3 contains 14 residues. Per the germline V gene, CDR1 is MNHEY and CDR2 is SMNVEV (reference sequence). The assay was immunoSEQ multiplex PCR, and TCRdb's table has in-frame clones only and misses some. The sample consists of about 480,000 clones, 75% to 90% of them appearing once. Material: PBMCs or T cells enriched from blood (not recorded which). The chain recombines TRBV27 with TRBJ1-6; possibly TRBD1 for D (5 bases). The receptor comes from a woman aged 60-75 years who had recovered from COVID-19. The CDR3 nucleotides read TGTGCCAGCAGTTTCGGGGGAGGATACTCACCCCTCCACTTT. Translating it yields CASSFGGGYSPLHF.